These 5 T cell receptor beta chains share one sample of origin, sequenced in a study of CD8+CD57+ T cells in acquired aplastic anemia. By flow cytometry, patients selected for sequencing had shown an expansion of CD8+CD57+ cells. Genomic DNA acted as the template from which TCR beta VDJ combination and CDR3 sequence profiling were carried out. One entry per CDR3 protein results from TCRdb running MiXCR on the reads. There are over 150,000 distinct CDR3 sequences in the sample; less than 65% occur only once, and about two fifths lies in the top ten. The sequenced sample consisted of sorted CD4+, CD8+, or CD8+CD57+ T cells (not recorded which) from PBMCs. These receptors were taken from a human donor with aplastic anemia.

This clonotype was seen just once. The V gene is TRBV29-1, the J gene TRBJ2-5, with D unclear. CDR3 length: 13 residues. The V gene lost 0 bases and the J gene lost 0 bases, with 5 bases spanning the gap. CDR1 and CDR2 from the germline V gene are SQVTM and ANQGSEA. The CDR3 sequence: CSVEDGYQETQYF. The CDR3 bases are TGCAGCGTTGAAGACGGATACCAAGAGACCCAGTACTTC.

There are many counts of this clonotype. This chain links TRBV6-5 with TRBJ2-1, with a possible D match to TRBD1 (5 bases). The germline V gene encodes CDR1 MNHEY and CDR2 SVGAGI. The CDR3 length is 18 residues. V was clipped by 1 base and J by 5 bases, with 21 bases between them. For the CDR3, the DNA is TGTGCCAGCAGTTACTTATCATCGGGCCCTTGGGGCGACAATGAGCAGTTCTTC. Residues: CASSYLSSGPWGDNEQFF.

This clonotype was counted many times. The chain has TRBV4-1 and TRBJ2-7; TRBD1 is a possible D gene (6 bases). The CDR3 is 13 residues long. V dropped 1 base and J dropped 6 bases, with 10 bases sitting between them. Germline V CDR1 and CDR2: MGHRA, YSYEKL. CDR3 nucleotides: TGCGCCAGCAGCCAAGTAGAAGGGGGCGAGCAGTACTTC. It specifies CASSQVEGGEQYF.

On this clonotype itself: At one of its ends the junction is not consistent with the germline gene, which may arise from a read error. In nucleotides, the CDR3 is TGCGCCAGCAGCTTGAGGGGCAACTGTGGCTACACCTTC. Amino acid sequence: CASSLRGNCGYTF. This sequence joins TRBV5-1 and TRBJ1-2; a weak D match, TRBD1 (5 bases). The length of the CDR3 is 13 residues. Germline V gene lookup returns CDR1 SGHRS and CDR2 YFSETQ.

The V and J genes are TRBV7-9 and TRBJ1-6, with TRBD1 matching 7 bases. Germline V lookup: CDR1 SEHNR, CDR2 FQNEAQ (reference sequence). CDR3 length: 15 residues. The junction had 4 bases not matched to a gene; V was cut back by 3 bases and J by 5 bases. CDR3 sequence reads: CASSFRGQNNSPLHF. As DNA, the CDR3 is TGTGCCAGCAGCTTCCGGGGACAGAATAATTCACCCCTCCACTTT.